This T cell receptor (beta chain) was identified during a study of type 1 regulatory T cells. This clonotype was found once. What it recognizes is unknown. TCRdb recomputed calls from the reads with MiXCR, one row per CDR3 protein. The data hold about 71,000 distinct CDR3 sequences, with around 21% observed a single time. Findings and limits, study-wide: Compared with non-type 1 regulatory T cells, type 1 regulatory T cells showed a more restricted TCR repertoire.

Germline V gene data show CDR1 as MNHNY and CDR2 as SVGAGI (reference sequence). Germline trimming cut 6 bases from V and 6 bases from J; bases unmatched to any gene: 8. This CDR3 is 14 amino acids long. This sequence joins TRBV6-6 and TRBJ1-5; 7 nucleotides agree with TRBD1. Sequencing was performed on cultured type 1 regulatory T (Tr1) cells, either the whole culture or a sorted fraction (not recorded which). This clonotype was sampled from a human donor in good health. CDR3 amino acids: CASRATGDVQPQHF. The CDR3 DNA reads as TGTGCCAGCAGAGCTACAGGGGATGTTCAGCCCCAGCATTTT.